This paragraph reports one TCR beta chain. The antigen it binds to is not known. Base qualities were left out, and no much larger clone turns up one base away. Whole blood was collected in K2EDTA tubes by collaborating institutions according to the institutions' own protocols. Collaborator samples were shipped for TCRbeta analysis as frozen whole blood, isolated PBMCs, or DNA extracted from either sample type. The data belong to a study of blood T cell repertoires in COVID-19 (dated by TCRdb to about 2020). Broadly, across the study: Samples from collaborators originated in the United States, Italy and Spain and spanned both the acute and convalescent phases of COVID-19. The prospective study material was composed of cDNA or gDNA derived from T cells, B-cell-depleted T cells, or PBMCs. Subjects who had been exposed to COVID-19, were actively infected with it, or had recovered from it provided the deeply sampled blood TCRbeta repertoires that made up the dataset. The repertoires were made available in a free public database intended to serve as a resource for research on the immune response to SARS-CoV-2. The samples were drawn from the first 160 participants of the ongoing ImmuneRACE study and from some 1,300 subjects provided by 6 global collaborators. The sample metadata nearly always contained a de-identified subject ID, COVID-19 status, age in years and sex. Where HLA class I and class II types were available, the types were taken from metadata supplied by the sample provider, not from assay-based typing.

Study-wide findings and limitations: The quantity of clinical and demographic metadata differed by source and by participant and was supplied without curation.

TCRbeta CDR3 regions were amplified from genomic DNA using the immunoSEQ Assay, a bias-controlled multiplex PCR. The authors' pipeline ran thus. Within the assay, amplification of reference gene primers was used to estimate how many nucleated cells each sample contained. Sequence reads were collapsed and filtered to measure the absolute abundance of every unique TCRbeta CDR3 rearrangement. For each sample, productive Simpson clonality was calculated as the square root of Simpson's diversity index across productive rearrangements. TCRdb took this table from immuneACCESS and kept in-frame rearrangements with V and J called. Such tables lack part of the clones; where checked against another copy, unresolved V genes explain under half of the gap, and the rest is unexplained. V, J and clone size are those of that table, while D and trimming were read from the DNA. In all, the sample holds approximately 410,000 clones, and 86% of those were seen once. 1.4% of the sample is taken by the ten largest.

The germline V gene yields MNHEY for CDR1 and SVGAGI for CDR2. From its cysteine to its phenylalanine, the CDR3 spans 15 amino acids. Only the CDR3 DNA stays, 45 bases, in frame from base 1. The trim is 0 bases for V and 4 bases for J, with a gap of 10 bases between the germline ends. The origin of this receptor is a woman in her thirties with active or convalescent COVID-19. Recombination joined TRBV6-5 with TRBJ1-5; a weak D assignment points to TRBD1 (6 bases agree). The sample taken for sequencing was peripheral blood. CDR3 reads: CASSYSAGTNQPQHF. The nucleotides read TGTGCCAGCAGTTACTCGGCAGGGACAAATCAGCCCCAGCATTTT.